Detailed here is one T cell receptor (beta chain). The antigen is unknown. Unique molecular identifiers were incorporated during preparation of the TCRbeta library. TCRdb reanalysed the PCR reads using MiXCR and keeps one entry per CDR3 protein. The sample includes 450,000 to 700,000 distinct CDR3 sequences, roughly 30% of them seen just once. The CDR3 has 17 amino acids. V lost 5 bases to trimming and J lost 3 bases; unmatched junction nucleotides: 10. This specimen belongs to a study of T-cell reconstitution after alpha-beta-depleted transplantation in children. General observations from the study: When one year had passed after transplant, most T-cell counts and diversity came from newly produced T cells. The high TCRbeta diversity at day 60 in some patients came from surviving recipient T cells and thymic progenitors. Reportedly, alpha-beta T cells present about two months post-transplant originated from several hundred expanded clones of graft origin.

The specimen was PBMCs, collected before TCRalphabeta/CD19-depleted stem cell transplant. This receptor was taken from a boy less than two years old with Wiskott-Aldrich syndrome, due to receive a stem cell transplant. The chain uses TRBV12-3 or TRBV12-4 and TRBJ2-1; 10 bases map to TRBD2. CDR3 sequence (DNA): TGTGCCAGCAGTCAATTGACCACTAGCGGGATCTACAATGAGCAGTTCTTC. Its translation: CASSQLTTSGIYNEQFF.